This T cell receptor (beta chain) was captured by sequencing in a study of blood T cell repertoires in COVID-19. The overall study: The United States, Italy and Spain were the sources of the acute and convalescent COVID-19 samples. The cDNA or gDNA used as material had been derived from T cells, B-cell-depleted T cells, or PBMCs.

Study processing details: Quantification of nucleated cells was approximated via reference gene primer amplification. The data were produced by immunoSEQ multiplex PCR, yet TCRdb's version contains in-frame clones alone and is incomplete. V and J calls and clone size are as listed in that table; D and trimming were resolved from the DNA. The data contain 200,000 or so clones, around 85% of them seen just once; the ten biggest clones take up approximately 11%. Germline V gene lookup returns CDR1 DFQATT and CDR2 SNEGSKA (reference sequence). CDR3 length: 11 amino acids. V shed 6 bases, J shed 6 bases, and the junction held 5 bases outside the gene matches. This clone was counted between two and nine times.

The clonotype originates from a human donor with active or convalescent COVID-19. The donor label of this sample is uncertain. Sequences were obtained from peripheral blood. This chain connects TRBV20-1 to TRBJ2-7, with 7 bases that match TRBD1. This CDR3 is CSATTGVEQYF. DNA of the CDR3: TGCAGTGCAACTACAGGGGTCGAGCAGTACTTC.